Listed here are 3 T cell receptor beta chains from one sample, sequenced in a study of post-analysis software for immune sequencing data. Study results and caveats: Among five TRBV segments more frequent in patients than controls were TRBV5-6, TRBV5-1 and TRBV20-1.

No cognate antigen is known for these TCRs. cDNA libraries for TCR beta contained unique molecular identifiers. Using its own MiXCR run on the PCR reads, TCRdb lists one record per CDR3 protein. The repertoire holds 170,000 or so distinct CDR3 sequences, with approximately 31% as singletons. Sequences were obtained from blood. The receptors derive from a girl between 10 and 17 years old with multiple sclerosis.

The chain links TRBV12-3 or TRBV12-4 to TRBJ2-3; 9 positions agree with TRBD2. The CDR3 has 14 residues. Trimming removed 10 bases from V and 1 base from J; junction bases left unmatched: 6. The CDR3 region is CATRLAVGTDTQYF. CDR3 nucleotides: TGTGCCACCCGACTAGCGGTGGGCACAGATACGCAGTATTTT.

The DNA of the CDR3 is TGCGCCAGCAGCTTGACAGGGGGCGGGAATCAGCCCCAGCATTTT. This translates into CASSLTGGGNQPQHF. The rearrangement joins TRBV5-1 to TRBJ1-5, with 9 nucleotides matching TRBD1. J was trimmed by 4 bases and V by 1 base; bases with no gene match: 3. The length of the CDR3 is 15 residues. Germline CDR1 is SGHRS and CDR2 is YFSETQ.

The rearrangement links TRBV5-6 to TRBJ1-5, with D uncertain. The germline gives CDR1 SGHDT, CDR2 YYEEEE. This CDR3 spans 13 amino acids. V was pared by 0 bases and J by 10 bases, with 11 bases between. The CDR3 bases are TGTGCCAGCAGCTTGGGTCTGTCTAGTCCCCAGCATTTT. This translates into CASSLGLSSPQHF.